The rows below give T cell receptor beta chains drawn from one sample of a study of regulatory T cells in long-lasting Graves disease. TCRdb re-called the multiplex PCR reads through MiXCR, storing one row per CDR3 protein. The sample has about 460,000 distinct CDR3 sequences, approximately 23% seen once. The material sequenced was peripheral blood mononuclear cells (PBMCs), taken when the disease was refractory, from a patient treated with antithyroid drugs. These receptors were collected from a female donor with Graves disease. The CDR3 runs from the conserved cysteine through the conserved F or W. Each record gives: CDR3 DNA, CDR3 protein, J gene, D gene, V gene, clone size. The D gene is left open where the match is weak. Size tells how often a clone was seen (once, few, many) or the class of an expanded clone, and some rows leave it out.

TGTGCCAGCAGCTTAGGACAGGGGTTTACCAAAAACATTCAGTACTTC	CASSLGQGFTKNIQYF	TRBJ2-4	TRBD1	TRBV11-3	few
TGTGCCAGCAGCCCCGACAAGAACTATGGCTACACCTTC	CASSPDKNYGYTF	TRBJ1-2	NA	TRBV6-1	many
TGTGCCAGCAGGTTGATTGCCAACACTGAAGCTTTCTTT	CASRLIANTEAFF	TRBJ1-1	NA	TRBV28	many
TGTGCCATCAGTGAGTGGGAGGAGGGCCTCTACGAGCAGTACTTC	CAISEWEEGLYEQYF	TRBJ2-7	NA	TRBV10-3	many
TGTGCCAGCAGTATTAAGTACGGAGAGAACACTGAAGCTTTCTTT	CASSIKYGENTEAFF	TRBJ1-1	NA	TRBV12-3/TRBV12-4	many
TGTGCCAGCAGCGTGAGGACTAGCGGGGATAGTGAGCAGTTCTTC	CASSVRTSGDSEQFF	TRBJ2-1	TRBD2	TRBV9	NA
TGTGCCAGCAGTCCCACAGGGAAAGGCTACACCTTC	CASSPTGKGYTF	TRBJ1-2	NA	TRBV6-1	NA
TGTGCCAGCAGTTTGAACAGGGCTACCGGGGAGCTGTTTTTT	CASSLNRATGELFF	TRBJ2-2	NA	TRBV12-3/TRBV12-4	few
TGTGCCAGCAGTGACAGGCTTAGCTCCTATAATTCACCCCTCCACTTT	CASSDRLSSYNSPLHF	TRBJ1-6	NA	TRBV6-1	NA
TGTGCCAGTAAGGGGGGGGGCCCCCGGCAGCCCCAGCATTTT	CASKGGGPRQPQHF	TRBJ1-5	NA	TRBV19	NA
TGTGCCAGCAGACCGTTCAACACTGAAGCTTTCTTT	CASRPFNTEAFF	TRBJ1-1	NA	TRBV28	many
TGTGCCAGTAGCGCCTTTGCCGGGACATATCTTCCTGGAAACACCATATATTTT	CASSAFAGTYLPGNTIYF	TRBJ1-3	NA	TRBV19	few
TGTGCCAGCAGCTTACCCGGACAGGGCGGCTACACCTTC	CASSLPGQGGYTF	TRBJ1-2	TRBD1	TRBV7-2	many
TGTGCCAGCAGTTACTCGGGACATTTAGAGACCCAGTACTTC	CASSYSGHLETQYF	TRBJ2-5	NA	TRBV6-2/TRBV6-3	many
TGTGCCAGCAGCTTACGGGGGTTCGAGCAGTACTTC	CASSLRGFEQYF	TRBJ2-7	NA	TRBV13	once
TGTGCCAGCAGCGTAGCTGGGGGCGAAGGCAACACTGAAGCTTTCTTT	CASSVAGGEGNTEAFF	TRBJ1-1	NA	TRBV9	few
TGTGCCACCAGTGCAGGTCACTGGTTCTTC	CATSAGHWFF	TRBJ2-1	NA	TRBV24-1	NA
TGTGCCAGCAGCGTAGCCGGGAGGGTGGAGACCCAGTACTTC	CASSVAGRVETQYF	TRBJ2-5	TRBD2	TRBV9	few
TGCAGCGTTGAAGTGGTTACGGGTGGAGAGCAGTACTTC	CSVEVVTGGEQYF	TRBJ2-7	NA	TRBV29-1	NA
TGTGCCAGCAGCTTAGGGAATCAGCAGTTCTTC	CASSLGNQQFF	TRBJ2-1	NA	TRBV7-3	once
TGTGCCAGTAGCCGTGGACGGGAAGAGACCCAGTACTTC	CASSRGREETQYF	TRBJ2-5	NA	TRBV19	many
TGTGCCAGCAGCCCCAGAGAGGGTGGGTTCCAAGAGACCCAGTACTTC	CASSPREGGFQETQYF	TRBJ2-5	NA	TRBV11-3	NA
TGTGCCAGCAGGCCTACAGGGCTTAATAATGAAAAACTGTTTTTT	CASRPTGLNNEKLFF	TRBJ1-4	NA	TRBV12-3/TRBV12-4	many
TGCAGTGCCACCTTACCCCTAGGGACAGGGCACACTGAAGCTTTCTTT	CSATLPLGTGHTEAFF	TRBJ1-1	TRBD1	TRBV20-1	NA
TGTGCCAGCAGGGACCAGCAAGAGACCCAGTACTTC	CASRDQQETQYF	TRBJ2-5	NA	TRBV27	many
TGTGCCACCAGCAGAGACCTTAACTATGGCTACACCTTC	CATSRDLNYGYTF	TRBJ1-2	NA	TRBV15	many
TGTGCCAGCAGCCTCGGGACATCCATCGAGCAGTACTTC	CASSLGTSIEQYF	TRBJ2-7	NA	TRBV7-2	few
TGTGCCAGCAGTTTGGAGCAGGGGGCTGGAAACACCATATATTTT	CASSLEQGAGNTIYF	TRBJ1-3	TRBD1	TRBV12-3/TRBV12-4	many
TGTGCCAGCAGCTTATTAGGCGGGGGGATTCAAGAGACCCAGTACTTC	CASSLLGGGIQETQYF	TRBJ2-5	TRBD2	TRBV7-2	many
TGTGCCAGCAGCCCCTTGGGCAGGGGGAACACCGGGGAGCTGTTTTTT	CASSPLGRGNTGELFF	TRBJ2-2	NA	TRBV7-9	NA
TGTGCCAGCAGTTACTCTGACAGGGGGTGGTATGGCTACACCTTC	CASSYSDRGWYGYTF	TRBJ1-2	TRBD1	TRBV6-5	many
TGTGCCAGTACAGGGTGGGACACCGGGGAGCTGTTTTTT	CASTGWDTGELFF	TRBJ2-2	NA	TRBV2	NA
TGTGCCTGGAGTGCAGTGAACACTGAAGCTTTCTTT	CAWSAVNTEAFF	TRBJ1-1	NA	TRBV30	many
TGTGCCAGCAGCATCAGCTCTCGGTCCCTCCACTTT	CASSISSRSLHF	TRBJ1-6	NA	TRBV7-9	many
TGTGCCACTAAAGCAGCCGAAAAACTGTTTTTT	CATKAAEKLFF	TRBJ1-4	NA	TRBV19	NA